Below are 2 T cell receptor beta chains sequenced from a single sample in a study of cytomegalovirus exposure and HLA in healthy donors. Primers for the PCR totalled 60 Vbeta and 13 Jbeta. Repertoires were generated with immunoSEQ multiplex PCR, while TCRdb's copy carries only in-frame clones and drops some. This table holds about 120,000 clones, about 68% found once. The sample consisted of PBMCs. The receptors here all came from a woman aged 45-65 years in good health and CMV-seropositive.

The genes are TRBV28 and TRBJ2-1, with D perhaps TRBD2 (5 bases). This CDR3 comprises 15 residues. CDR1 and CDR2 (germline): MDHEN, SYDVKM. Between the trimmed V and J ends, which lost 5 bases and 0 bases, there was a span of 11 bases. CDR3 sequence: CASSQVAGSYNEQFF. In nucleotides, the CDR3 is TGTGCCAGCAGTCAAGTCGCGGGCTCCTACAATGAGCAGTTCTTC.

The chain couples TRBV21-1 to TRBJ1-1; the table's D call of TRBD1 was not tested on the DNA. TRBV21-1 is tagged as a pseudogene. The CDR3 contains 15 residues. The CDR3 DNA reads TGTGCCAGCCTGGAGTGGAGACAGGGTAACACTGAAGCTTTCTTT. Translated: CASLEWRQGNTEAFF.